This T cell receptor beta chain comes out of a study of blood T cells in healthy people across ages. Study results and limitations: Estimated diversity that came from one million T cells was considered an underestimate. Strong correlation was found linking TCR beta diversity to naive T cell percentage. Naive CD4+ cell counts and diversity both ran higher in long-lived than in aged donors.

The extraction recovered at least 5.5 micrograms of total RNA per sample. Together with a sample-barcoded 5' primer, a J-beta primer mix was included in a second PCR lasting roughly 7 to 11 cycles. TCRdb processed the 5' RACE reads anew with MiXCR; each CDR3 protein has one entry. The table lists about 600,000 distinct CDR3 sequences, around 48% of them singletons. Comment on this clonotype: Its antigen is unidentified.

The CDR3 runs 16 residues. Germline V gene sequence: CDR1 SGHRS, CDR2 YFSETQ. V gave up 5 bases and J gave up 2 bases, with 18 bases separating them. Sample: blood. The receptor was isolated from an elderly man in good health. The genes are TRBV5-1 and TRBJ2-3; TRBD1 or TRBD2 may be the D gene (6 bases each). The DNA for the CDR3 is TGCGCCAGCAGACCCTACGGGGGCACCTCCACAGATACGCAGTATTTT. Translated, it gives CASRPYGGTSTDTQYF.